The rows below give T cell receptor beta chains drawn from one sample of a study of cytotoxic CD8 clonotypes in ibrutinib-treated CLL. Only in-frame clones appear in the TCRdb table, and some are missing; sequencing was by immunoSEQ multiplex PCR. The sample holds 200,000 or so clones, just under 80% seen once. This specimen consisted of PBMCs, obtained after 12 months of ibrutinib treatment. The receptors were sampled from a human donor with chronic lymphocytic leukemia. Each CDR3 is given with its conserved first and last residue. A D gene is named only where the DNA matches it firmly. Rows give clone size only sometimes, using once, few, many, or a class for an expanded clone.

D gene	J gene	clone size	V gene	CDR3 protein	CDR3 DNA
TRBD1	TRBJ2-7	NA	TRBV2	CASGGQGGSNEQYF	TGTGCCAGTGGGGGACAGGGAGGTAGTAACGAGCAGTACTTC
TRBD1	TRBJ2-1	NA	TRBV7-3	CASSLDEGAPNEQFF	TGTGCCAGCAGCCTGGACGAGGGGGCCCCCAATGAGCAGTTCTTC
NA	TRBJ2-1	few	TRBV9	CASSVGDVYNEQFF	TGTGCCAGCAGCGTAGGGGACGTTTACAATGAGCAGTTCTTC
TRBD1	TRBJ1-1	NA	TRBV5-1	CASSSYRGLHGRAFF	TGCGCCAGCAGCAGTTACAGGGGTCTCCACGGTAGGGCTTTCTTT
TRBD2	TRBJ2-7	NA	TRBV7-8	CASSLPTSGRAYEQYF	TGTGCCAGCAGCCTTCCTACTAGCGGGAGGGCCTACGAGCAGTACTTC
NA	TRBJ2-3	NA	TRBV5-1	CASSLGPSRDTDTQYF	TGCGCCAGCAGCTTGGGACCCAGCCGGGACACAGATACGCAGTATTTT
NA	TRBJ1-2	NA	TRBV19	CASRRGGAVSGSLYGYTF	TGTGCCAGTAGAAGAGGAGGGGCAGTCTCAGGAAGCCTTTATGGCTACACCTTC
NA	TRBJ2-7	NA	TRBV5-5	CASSPRGASYEQYF	TGTGCCAGCAGCCCCCGGGGGGCTTCCTACGAGCAGTACTTC
TRBD1	TRBJ1-5	NA	TRBV4-1	CASSQGTVSNQPQHF	TGCGCCAGCAGCCAGGGGACAGTTAGCAATCAGCCCCAGCATTTT
TRBD2	TRBJ2-5	NA	TRBV18	CASSRSSGGAGETQYF	TGTGCCAGCTCAAGGTCTAGCGGGGGGGCCGGAGAGACCCAGTACTTC
NA	TRBJ2-7	NA	TRBV6-1	CASSGKKDRTYEQYF	TGTGCCAGCAGTGGGAAGAAGGACAGAACTTACGAGCAGTACTTC
NA	TRBJ2-1	NA	TRBV29-1	CSVVPFGESSYNEQFF	TGCAGCGTTGTCCCCTTCGGGGAGAGCTCCTACAATGAGCAGTTCTTC
NA	TRBJ2-5	NA	TRBV14	CASSQEFVGGTQYF	TGTGCCAGCAGCCAAGAGTTCGTGGGGGGGACCCAGTACTTC
TRBD2	TRBJ2-7	NA	TRBV5-4	CASSTGPSGAASSYEQYF	TGTGCCAGCAGCACCGGCCCTAGCGGGGCGGCGAGCTCCTACGAGCAGTACTTC
NA	TRBJ2-7	NA	TRBV7-9	CATSEEVQARGEQYF	TGTGCCACCAGTGAAGAAGTACAAGCCCGTGGCGAGCAGTACTTC